This entry lists 25 T cell receptor beta chains sequenced from one sample in a study of T-cell reconstitution after alpha-beta-depleted transplantation in children. TCRbeta library preparation incorporated unique molecular identifiers. Each CDR3 protein gets one entry after TCRdb re-called the PCR reads with MiXCR. Here the sample spans under 85,000 distinct CDR3 sequences, roughly 20% being singletons. This specimen consisted of PBMCs, mostly from graft donor cells, obtained 360 days after TCRalphabeta/CD19-depleted stem cell transplant. Receptor source: a male patient under 10 years old who had a stem cell transplant for acute lymphoblastic leukemia, so the T cells may come from the graft donor.

The chain couples TRBV6-5 to TRBJ1-6, with a tentative D call TRBD1 (6 bases). Germline V gene sequence: CDR1 MNHEY, CDR2 SVGAGI. This CDR3 has 15 amino acids. Trimming removed 6 bases at V and 5 bases at J, with 14 bases between. The CDR3 region is CASRVDRGHNSPLHF. The CDR3 DNA follows: TGTGCCAGCAGGGTGGACAGAGGCCATAATTCACCCCTCCACTTT.

This clonotype was counted ten times or more. This chain joins TRBV10-3 and TRBJ1-1, with D possibly TRBD1 on 5 matching bases. The CDR3 sequence is 15 residues long. CDR1 and CDR2 from the germline V gene are ENHRY and SYGVKD. The V end lost 2 bases, the J end lost 0 bases, and 10 bases lay between the germline ends. The CDR3 here is CAISETGKLNTEAFF. The CDR3 coding sequence is TGTGCCATCAGTGAGACAGGAAAATTGAACACTGAAGCTTTCTTT.

This clonotype was observed a few times. This chain joins TRBV12-3 or TRBV12-4 and TRBJ2-7, with D perhaps matching TRBD2 (6 bases). Trimming pared 8 bases from V and 0 bases from J, leaving 17 bases between. This CDR3 comprises 15 residues. DNA for the CDR3: TGTGCCAGCCGCGTTACCGGGACTTACTCCTACGAGCAGTACTTC. It codes for CASRVTGTYSYEQYF.

The CDR3: CAWSKGAAGVYNEQFF. In DNA, the CDR3 is TGTGCCTGGAGTAAGGGGGCAGCGGGAGTTTACAATGAGCAGTTCTTC. J is TRBJ2-1 and V is TRBV30, with D tentatively TRBD2 (8 bases). The V end was cut by 2 bases, the J end by 4 bases, with 18 bases between. CDR1 and CDR2 (germline): GTSNPN, SVGIG (reference sequence). This CDR3 contains 16 residues.

This clonotype was recorded many times. The chain is built from TRBV3-1 and TRBJ1-1, with D tentatively TRBD1 (5 bases). Germline lookup yields CDR1 LGHDT and CDR2 YNNKEL (reference sequence). V was cut by 0 bases and J by 3 bases, with 17 bases left in between. The CDR3 runs to 17 residues. The CDR3 nucleotides are TGTGCCAGCAGCCAAGATCAGGGCAGGGTCAGGGACACTGAAGCTTTCTTT. It specifies CASSQDQGRVRDTEAFF.

V gene TRBV20-1 combines with J gene TRBJ2-4; a weak D match, TRBD2 (5 bases). The CDR3 runs 13 residues. CDR1 and CDR2 from the germline V gene are DFQATT and SNEGSKA (reference sequence). The V gene lost 3 bases and the J gene lost 2 bases, with 8 bases spanning the gap. The CDR3 DNA follows: TGCAGTGCTAGGGCGGGTCCCAAAAACATTCAGTACTTC. It is translated as CSARAGPKNIQYF.

The sample holds one count of this clonotype. This chain links TRBV6-5 with TRBJ2-3; tentative D call: TRBD2 (5 bases). This CDR3 is 16 amino acids long. V was shortened by 2 bases and J by 1 base, with 13 bases between the two germline ends. The germline gives CDR1 MNHEY, CDR2 SVGAGI. The CDR3 DNA reads as TGTGCCAGCAGTTACGGTGCGGGTTTACGCACAGATACGCAGTATTTT. Protein product: CASSYGAGLRTDTQYF.

This clonotype was observed a few times. The V gene is TRBV6-5, the J gene TRBJ2-2, with a weak D call TRBD1 (6 bases). V was pared by 4 bases and J by 2 bases, with 11 bases between. Looked up from germline, CDR1 is MNHEY and CDR2 is SVGAGI. CDR3 length: 15 residues. The chain's CDR3 is CASSFRTANTGELFF. The DNA of the CDR3 is TGTGCCAGCAGTTTTCGGACAGCCAACACCGGGGAGCTGTTTTTT.

The sample holds many counts of this clonotype. This chain connects TRBV12-3 or TRBV12-4 to TRBJ2-1; TRBD2 agrees at 13 bases. This CDR3 has 17 amino acids. Losses at the gene ends were 7 bases for V and 2 bases for J; bases not matched to a gene: 8. CDR3 coding DNA: TGTGCCAGCACCTTACGACTAGCGGGAGGCCCCTACAATGAGCAGTTCTTC. Translation gives CASTLRLAGGPYNEQFF.

This clonotype was observed many times. The V gene is TRBV6-1, the J gene TRBJ1-1; D possibly corresponds to TRBD1 (5 bases). The CDR3 sequence is 14 residues long. Trimming removed 1 base from V and 7 bases from J, with 13 bases in between. The germline CDR1 and CDR2 sequences are MNHNS and SASEGT. This CDR3 reads CASSEGGEFDEAFF. The CDR3, as DNA: TGTGCCAGCAGTGAAGGGGGGGAGTTTGATGAAGCTTTCTTT.

The chain couples TRBV5-1 to TRBJ1-1; D perhaps matches TRBD1 (5 bases). CDR3 size: 14 residues. Germline loops: CDR1 SGHRS, CDR2 YFSETQ. With 0 bases removed from V and 4 bases from J, the gap between germline ends came to 10 bases. CDR3 loop: CASSLGQLTTEAFF. The DNA of the CDR3 is TGCGCCAGCAGCTTGGGACAGCTAACCACTGAAGCTTTCTTT.

This clonotype appeared a few times. The J gene is TRBJ2-1, the V gene TRBV7-9; maybe TRBD2 (6 bases). The CDR3 is made up of 14 amino acids. V was cut by 3 bases and J by 3 bases, with 9 bases left in between. Germline CDR1 SEHNR, CDR2 FQNEAQ (reference sequence). CDR3 nucleotide sequence: TGTGCCAGCAGCTTTCGGCGGGACTACAATGAGCAGTTCTTC. Translation: CASSFRRDYNEQFF. Full variable domain (missing parts from reference TRBV7-9 and TRBJ2-1): DTGVSQNPRHKITKRGQNVTFRCDPISEHNRLYWYRQTLGQGPEFLTYFQNEAQLEKSRLLSDRFSAERPKGSFSTLEIQRTEQGDSAMYLCASSFRRDYNEQFFGPGTRLTVL.

The table lists this clonotype with a few counts. This chain connects TRBV29-1 to TRBJ2-1, with D possibly TRBD1 on 5 matching bases. CDR3 length: 14 amino acids. V lost 4 bases, J lost 0 bases, and 10 bases lay in between. CDR1 and CDR2 (germline): SQVTM, ANQGSEA. In DNA form, the CDR3 reads TGCAGCGTTGGAATGGACACCTCCTACAATGAGCAGTTCTTC. Translating it yields CSVGMDTSYNEQFF.

This clonotype has only a few counts. The gene calls are TRBV4-2 and TRBJ1-4; D is undetermined. Trimming left V 0 bases short and J 7 bases short, with 9 bases between. Looked up from germline, CDR1 is LGHNA and CDR2 is YNFKEQ. The CDR3 is 14 residues long. The CDR3 coding sequence is TGTGCCAGCAGCCAAGAAGGGTACAGTGAAAAACTGTTTTTT. It is translated as CASSQEGYSEKLFF.

There are many counts of this clonotype. V and J are TRBV5-1 and TRBJ2-1, with D perhaps assigned TRBD1 or TRBD2 (5 bases each). V was trimmed by 4 bases and J by 0 bases, leaving 11 bases between them. Germline V gene lookup returns CDR1 SGHRS and CDR2 YFSETQ. The CDR3 contains 15 residues. The CDR3 is CASSGTSSSYNEQFF. CDR3 nucleotides: TGCGCCAGCAGCGGGACGTCAAGCTCCTACAATGAGCAGTTCTTC.

The rearrangement joins TRBV3-1 to TRBJ2-7; 11 bases align to TRBD2. The ends lost 2 bases at V and 2 bases at J; junction bases unmatched: 8. The CDR3 spans 17 residues. Germline V gene sequence: CDR1 LGHDT, CDR2 YNNKEL (reference sequence). CDR3 protein: CASSQWSPGLAAYEQYF. DNA for the CDR3: TGTGCCAGCAGCCAATGGTCACCGGGACTAGCGGCCTACGAGCAGTACTTC.

This clonotype was counted ten times or more. The chain joins TRBV27 to TRBJ1-2; D possibly corresponds to TRBD1 (5 bases). The germline V gene encodes CDR1 MNHEY and CDR2 SMNVEV (reference sequence). V was pared by 2 bases and J by 8 bases, with 12 bases between. The CDR3 is 13 residues long. The CDR3 nucleotides read TGTGCCAGCAGTTTACTCCAGGGAGGGGGCTACACCTTC. Its protein product is CASSLLQGGGYTF.

V and J are TRBV7-8 and TRBJ2-7, with 11 bases that match TRBD1. Trimming at V came to 3 bases and at J to 6 bases, leaving 7 bases not matched to a gene. CDR3 length: 15 amino acids. Germline values: CDR1 SGHVS, CDR2 FQNEAQ. In nucleotides, the CDR3 is TGTGCCAGCAGCTTCAACCCCGGGACAGGGGGCGAGCAGTACTTC. It yields the protein CASSFNPGTGGEQYF.

There are a few counts of this clonotype. V usage is TRBV4-1 and J usage is TRBJ1-5, with 7 positions matching TRBD1. CDR1 is MGHRA and CDR2 is YSYEKL in the germline V gene. With 1 base clipped from V and 3 bases from J, the junction kept 6 bases outside the gene matches. This CDR3 has 16 residues. CDR3 DNA: TGCGCCAGCAGCCAAGTACAGGGGCGAAACAATCAGCCCCAGCATTTT. Translated: CASSQVQGRNNQPQHF.

This clonotype was seen once. The rearrangement uses TRBV7-9 and TRBJ2-3, with a weak D call TRBD1 (6 bases). Trimming left V 6 bases short and J 5 bases short, with 15 bases between. CDR1 and CDR2 from the germline V gene are SEHNR and FQNEAQ (reference sequence). There are 14 residues in the CDR3. In nucleotides, the CDR3 is TGTGCCAGCAGTATCCGAACAGGGAAAGATACGCAGTATTTT. Protein sequence: CASSIRTGKDTQYF.

This clonotype has a handful of counts. The J gene is TRBJ2-1, the V gene TRBV11-2; unclear D gene. The CDR3 runs 18 residues. V was pared by 6 bases and J by 0 bases, with 21 bases between. Germline CDR1 reads SGHAT; CDR2 reads FQNNGV. Written as DNA, the CDR3 is TGTGCCAGCAGACCCCCCCTGGGTTGGGGTAGCTCCTACAATGAGCAGTTCTTC. It yields the protein CASRPPLGWGSSYNEQFF.

V gene TRBV11-1 combines with J gene TRBJ2-5; D could derive from TRBD1 or TRBD2 (5 bases each). The V end was cut by 4 bases, the J end by 4 bases, with 19 bases between. Germline V gene sequence: CDR1 SGHAT, CDR2 FQDESV (reference sequence). The CDR3 covers 16 residues. The CDR3 nucleotides are TGTGCCAGCAGCTCACTAACCCCGGGACCCGGAGAGACCCAGTACTTC. Encoded protein: CASSSLTPGPGETQYF.

This clonotype turned up a few times. V and J are TRBV5-1 and TRBJ2-1; TRBD2 agrees at 7 bases. This CDR3 spans 17 amino acids. Trimming at V came to 4 bases and at J to 14 bases, leaving 24 bases not matched to a gene. Germline CDR1 reads SGHRS; CDR2 reads YFSETQ. The CDR3 region has the DNA TGCGCCAGCAGCGAAAAAGGCCTAGCGGTTACTACAATGAGCAAGTTCTTC. Encoded protein: CASSEKGLAVTTMSKFF.

The chain joins TRBV6-1 to TRBJ2-2; no reliable D call. V lost 6 bases and J lost 1, with 12 bases in between. CDR1 is MNHNS and CDR2 is SASEGT in the germline V gene. The CDR3 consists of 15 residues. The CDR3 bases are TGTGCCAGCAGGCTAGGGCGCCGGAACACCGGGGAGCTGTTTTTT. Residues: CASRLGRRNTGELFF.

This clonotype is medium-sized. V is TRBV4-1 and J is TRBJ2-5; tentatively, D is TRBD2 (6 bases). The V end was cut by 2 bases, the J end by 0 bases, with 16 bases between. CDR1 is MGHRA, CDR2 YSYEKL, per germline. The CDR3 is 17 residues long. CDR3 in amino acids: CASSQNEGRPYQETQYF. CDR3 coding DNA: TGCGCCAGCAGCCAAAACGAGGGGAGGCCGTACCAAGAGACCCAGTACTTC.